This T cell receptor (beta chain) was captured in a study of response to subunit inactivated influenza vaccine (dated by TCRdb to the late 2010s). For the wider study: Deep quantitative T cell receptor repertoire profiling was used in the study to track responses to a trivalent subunit inactivated influenza vaccine.

What the authors observed across the whole study: The authors suggested that each seasonal influenza vaccination may recruit only a limited number of new T cells.

What this sample's time point label stands for: more than 35 days after influenza vaccine administration. The library was prepared using RT-PCR. TCRdb records Illumina HiSeq 2500 as the sequencer. TCRdb itself trimmed the public reads at Q25 with fastp, ran MiXCR and retained productive beta chains. Every distinct CDR3 protein forms one entry, paired with its most common genes and DNA. The table for this sample lists 540,000 or so distinct CDR3 sequences; 10% to 15% of them were counted only once. Of the sample, about an eighth is held by the ten largest clones. Spanning cysteine to phenylalanine, the CDR3 consists of 13 amino acids. Left in the record is the CDR3 DNA by itself, 39 bases read in frame from the first base. The germline V gene supplies CDR1 MNHNS and CDR2 SASEGT. Cut back by 6 bases and 7 bases, the V and J ends lie 15 bases apart. On this clonotype: Its antigen remains unidentified. Qualities for individual bases were not recorded, and no much larger clone is one base off.

This clonotype was obtained from a man aged 50 to 60 who received an inactivated influenza vaccine. Donor details come from another sample of the same person, matched by shared clones. Recombination linked TRBV6-1 to TRBJ1-2, with TRBD1 perhaps the D gene, on 5 matching bases. This sample comprised PBMCs from blood, obtained roughly 48 days after vaccination. The nucleotide sequence reads as follows: TGTGCCAGCAGCCCGTGGGGGGGAAGTGGCTACACCTTC. Protein translation: CASSPWGGSGYTF.